Below, one T cell receptor (beta chain) is given with its context. Its antigen is not known. The entry originates in a study of cytomegalovirus exposure and HLA in healthy donors. Overall study findings and caveats: Diagnosis of cytomegalovirus status made by the classifier reportedly showed high specificity and sensitivity.

Amplification used 60 Vbeta primers and 13 Jbeta primers. Sequencing used immunoSEQ multiplex PCR; TCRdb keeps in-frame clones, though not all of them. The table lists some 200,000 clones, around 85% of them singletons. The source is a man aged 50-60 years in good health and CMV-seronegative. The specimen was PBMCs.

The CDR3 region has the DNA TGTGCCAGCAGCTTGCCGACAGGGCTGGAAGCTTTCTTT. As protein: CASSLPTGLEAFF. The rearrangement uses TRBV5-4 and TRBJ1-1, with 7 positions matching TRBD1. The junction had 5 bases not matched to a gene; V was cut back by 1 base and J by 8 bases. The CDR3 consists of 13 residues. Germline V gives CDR1 SGHNT, CDR2 YYREEE (reference sequence).